Reported below is one TCR beta chain. Antigen: not known. V shed 0 bases and J 6 bases; nucleotides not matched to a gene: 2. Germline assignment: CDR1 SGHNT and CDR2 YYREEE (reference sequence). The CDR3 is 15 residues long. The data were obtained in a study of cytomegalovirus exposure and HLA in healthy donors. The PCR was carried out with 60 Vbeta primers and 13 Jbeta primers. Measured with immunoSEQ multiplex PCR; TCRdb has only the in-frame clones, and not every one. The sample yields about 160,000 clones, 65% to 85% seen once. Study-wide findings and caveats: Further analysis, carried out later, found HLA-associated TCR beta chains more clonally expanded than equally common other chains.

Specimen: PBMCs. V usage is TRBV5-4 and J usage is TRBJ2-2, with 10 positions matching TRBD1. The receptor comes from a woman between 25 and 40 years old in good health and CMV-seropositive. CDR3 sequence (DNA): TGTGCCAGCAGCTTGGGGACAGGGGGATCCGGGGAGCTGTTTTTT. It is translated as CASSLGTGGSGELFF.